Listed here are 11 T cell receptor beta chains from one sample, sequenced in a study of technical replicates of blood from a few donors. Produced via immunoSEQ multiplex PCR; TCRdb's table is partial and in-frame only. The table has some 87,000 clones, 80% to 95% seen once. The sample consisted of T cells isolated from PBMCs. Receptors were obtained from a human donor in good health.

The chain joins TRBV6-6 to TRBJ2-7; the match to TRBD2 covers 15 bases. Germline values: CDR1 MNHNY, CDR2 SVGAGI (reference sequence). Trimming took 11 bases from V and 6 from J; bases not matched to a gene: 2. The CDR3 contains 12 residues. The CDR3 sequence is CAGGLAGGEQYF. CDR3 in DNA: TGTGCCGGGGGACTAGCGGGAGGCGAGCAGTACTTC.

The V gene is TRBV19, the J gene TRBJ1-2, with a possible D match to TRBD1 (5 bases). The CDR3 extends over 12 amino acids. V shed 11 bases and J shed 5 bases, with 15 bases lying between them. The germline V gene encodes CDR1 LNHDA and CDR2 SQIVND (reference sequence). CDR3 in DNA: TGTGCCGGCGGGACGGCGAAGTATGGCTACACCTTC. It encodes CAGGTAKYGYTF.

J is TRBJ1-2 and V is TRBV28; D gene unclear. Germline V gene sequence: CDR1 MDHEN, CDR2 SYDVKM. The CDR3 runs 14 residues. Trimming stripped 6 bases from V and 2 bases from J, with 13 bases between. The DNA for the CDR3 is TGTGCCAGCAGGACAAGACCTGCAAACTATGGCTACACCTTC. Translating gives CASRTRPANYGYTF.

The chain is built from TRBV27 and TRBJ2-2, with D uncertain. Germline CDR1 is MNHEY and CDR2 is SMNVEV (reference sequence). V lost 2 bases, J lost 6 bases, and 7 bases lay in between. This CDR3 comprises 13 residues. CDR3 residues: CASSLMSSGELFF. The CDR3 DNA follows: TGTGCCAGCAGTTTAATGTCGTCCGGGGAGCTGTTTTTT.

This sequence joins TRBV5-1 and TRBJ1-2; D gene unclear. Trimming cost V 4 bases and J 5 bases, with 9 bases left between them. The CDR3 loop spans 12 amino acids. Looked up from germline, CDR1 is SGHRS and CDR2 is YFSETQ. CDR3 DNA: TGCGCCAGCAGCGACACAGTTTATGGCTACACCTTC. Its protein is CASSDTVYGYTF.

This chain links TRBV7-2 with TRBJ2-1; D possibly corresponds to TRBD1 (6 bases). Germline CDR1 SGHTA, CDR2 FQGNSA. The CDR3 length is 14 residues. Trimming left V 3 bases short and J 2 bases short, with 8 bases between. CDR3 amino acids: CASSFGDTYNEQFF. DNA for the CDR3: TGTGCCAGCAGCTTCGGGGACACCTACAATGAGCAGTTCTTC.

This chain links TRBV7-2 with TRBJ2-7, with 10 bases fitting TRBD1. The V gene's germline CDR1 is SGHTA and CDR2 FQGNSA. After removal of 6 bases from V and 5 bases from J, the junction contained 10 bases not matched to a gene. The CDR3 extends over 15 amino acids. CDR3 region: CASRLSGTGVDEQYF. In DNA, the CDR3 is TGTGCCAGCAGACTCTCCGGGACAGGGGTTGACGAGCAGTACTTC.

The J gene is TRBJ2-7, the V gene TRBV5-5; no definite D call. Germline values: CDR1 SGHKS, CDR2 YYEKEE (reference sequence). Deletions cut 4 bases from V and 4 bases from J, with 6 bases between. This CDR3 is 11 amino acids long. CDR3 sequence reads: CASSTTYEQYF. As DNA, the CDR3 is TGTGCCAGCAGCACGACTTACGAGCAGTACTTC.

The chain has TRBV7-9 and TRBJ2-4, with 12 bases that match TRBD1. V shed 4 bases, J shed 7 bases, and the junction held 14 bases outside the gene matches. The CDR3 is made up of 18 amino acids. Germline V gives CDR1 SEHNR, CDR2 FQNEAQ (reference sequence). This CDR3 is CASSSPGAGQGAGNIQYF. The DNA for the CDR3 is TGTGCCAGCAGCTCCCCCGGAGCGGGACAGGGGGCAGGGAACATTCAGTACTTC.

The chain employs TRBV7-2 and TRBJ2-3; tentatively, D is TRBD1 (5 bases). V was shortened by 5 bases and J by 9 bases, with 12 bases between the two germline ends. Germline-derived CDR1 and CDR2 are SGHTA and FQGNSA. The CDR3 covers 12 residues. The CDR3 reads CASSQGYRTQYF. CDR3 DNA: TGTGCCAGCAGCCAGGGTTATAGGACGCAGTATTTT.

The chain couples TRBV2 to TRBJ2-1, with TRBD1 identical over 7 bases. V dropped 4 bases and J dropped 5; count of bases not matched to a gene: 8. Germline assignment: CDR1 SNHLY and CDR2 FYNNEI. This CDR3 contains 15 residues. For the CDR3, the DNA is TGTGCCAGCAGTGTGGAGACAGGGTCTCACAATGAGCAGTTCTTC. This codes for CASSVETGSHNEQFF.